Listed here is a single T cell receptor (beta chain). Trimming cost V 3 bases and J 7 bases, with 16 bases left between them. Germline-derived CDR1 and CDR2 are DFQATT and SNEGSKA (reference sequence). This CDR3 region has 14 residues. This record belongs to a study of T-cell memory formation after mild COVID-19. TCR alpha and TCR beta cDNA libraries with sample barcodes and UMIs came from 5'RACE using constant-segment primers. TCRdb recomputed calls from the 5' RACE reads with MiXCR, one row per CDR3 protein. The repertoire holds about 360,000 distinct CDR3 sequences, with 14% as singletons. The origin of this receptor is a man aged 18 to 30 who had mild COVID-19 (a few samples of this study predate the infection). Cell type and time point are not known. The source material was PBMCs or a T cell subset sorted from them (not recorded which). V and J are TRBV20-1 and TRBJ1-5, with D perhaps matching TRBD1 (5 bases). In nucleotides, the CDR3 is TGCAGTGCTAGGTTGGTGGGGCCTGAGCAGCCCCAGCATTTT. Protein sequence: CSARLVGPEQPQHF.